This T cell receptor beta chain was found in a study of preoperative IRX-2 immunotherapy in early breast cancer. Specified treatment: preoperative locoregional IRX-2 cytokine immunotherapy. Germline V gene data show CDR1 as LGHNA and CDR2 as YSLEER. V lost 0 bases, J lost 5 bases, and 10 bases lay in between. The CDR3 contains 15 residues. Libraries were prepared by immunoSEQ multiplex PCR; TCRdb keeps only in-frame clonotypes and omits some of them. The sample has around 57,000 clones; 94% are singletons. The source of this sequence is a human donor with breast cancer. The specimen was obtained from a patient treated with IRX-2 immunotherapy. This chain uses TRBV4-3 with TRBJ1-4; possible D gene TRBD1, 6 bases. The CDR3 DNA is TGCGCCAGCAGCCAAGACAGGGGAGTCAATGAAAAACTGTTTTTT. It translates to CASSQDRGVNEKLFF.